The clone carrying this T cell receptor (beta chain) was detected a few times. The antigen is undetermined. The data stem from a study of T cell repertoires in cytomegalovirus infection. The wider study: The public TCR beta signatures pointed to both CMV infection and matching HLA type. Overall study findings and caveats: Carriers of CMV plus the relevant HLA were identified by cumulative public TCR beta family frequency.

TCRdb re-derived calls from the reads in MiXCR, one entry per CDR3 protein. The data contain about 150,000 distinct CDR3 sequences, about a sixth of them singletons. Germline CDR1 reads SGHVS; CDR2 reads FNYEAQ. This CDR3 has 14 amino acids. After removal of 5 bases from V and 7 bases from J, the junction contained 6 bases not matched to a gene. This chain links TRBV7-6 with TRBJ1-5, with 9 bases aligning to TRBD1. The source material was CD8+ T cells from PBMCs. The sequence was obtained from a human donor in good health (CMV status not recorded). Some clones in this sample may be carry-over from other donors' samples. The CDR3 protein is CASSIGTGYQPQHF. The CDR3 region has the DNA TGTGCCAGCAGCATCGGGACAGGGTACCAGCCCCAGCATTTT.